Listed below are T cell receptor beta chains from one sample, sequenced in a study of radiation and T cells in renal cell carcinoma. Clones were read by immunoSEQ multiplex PCR, and TCRdb kept only the in-frame ones, dropping some. The sample has 30,000 to 40,000 clones; over 70% are singletons. The material sequenced was blood, taken from a patient whose treatment included radiotherapy and nephrectomy. Receptors originate from a man between 60 and 75 years old with renal cell carcinoma. Both conserved end residues are part of each CDR3. Each record gives: D gene, J gene, V gene, clone size, CDR3 protein, CDR3 DNA. The D gene is left open where the match is weak. A row's size may be missing; if present it is once, few, many or a size class.

d_gene: NA
j_gene: TRBJ2-3
v_gene: TRBV9
abundance: NA
CDR3aa: CASSRTRGRPPGMDTQYF
CDR3nt: TGTGCCAGCAGCCGTACGCGCGGCCGCCCCCCCGGAATGGATACGCAGTATTTT

d_gene: NA
j_gene: TRBJ2-2
v_gene: TRBV18
abundance: NA
CDR3aa: CASSPSLSTVNTGELFF
CDR3nt: TGTGCCAGCTCACCCAGTTTATCGACGGTGAACACCGGGGAGCTGTTTTTT

d_gene: NA
j_gene: TRBJ1-1
v_gene: TRBV9
abundance: NA
CDR3aa: CASSVVPGRRAFF
CDR3nt: TGTGCCAGCAGCGTAGTGCCGGGGAGAAGAGCTTTCTTT

d_gene: NA
j_gene: TRBJ1-1
v_gene: TRBV9
abundance: NA
CDR3aa: CASSPRVDGANTEAFF
CDR3nt: TGTGCCAGCAGCCCCCGCGTGGACGGAGCGAACACTGAAGCTTTCTTT

d_gene: NA
j_gene: TRBJ2-1
v_gene: TRBV19
abundance: NA
CDR3aa: CASSPLKVYAEFDEQFF
CDR3nt: TGTGCCAGTAGCCCCTTAAAAGTTTACGCCGAGTTCGATGAGCAGTTCTTC

d_gene: NA
j_gene: TRBJ2-1
v_gene: TRBV11-3
abundance: once
CDR3aa: CASSLRLGEQFF
CDR3nt: TGTGCCAGCAGCTTAAGATTAGGTGAGCAGTTCTTC

d_gene: NA
j_gene: TRBJ1-2
v_gene: TRBV5-1
abundance: NA
CDR3aa: CASSLAPGGSYGYTF
CDR3nt: TGCGCCAGCAGCTTGGCCCCGGGGGGCTCCTATGGCTACACCTTC

d_gene: NA
j_gene: TRBJ1-1
v_gene: TRBV18
abundance: NA
CDR3aa: CASSPMVNTEAFF
CDR3nt: TGTGCCAGCTCACCTATGGTGAACACTGAAGCTTTCTTT

d_gene: TRBD2
j_gene: TRBJ2-5
v_gene: TRBV14
abundance: NA
CDR3aa: CASSRLAGGEETQYF
CDR3nt: TGTGCCAGCAGCCGACTAGCGGGAGGGGAAGAGACCCAGTACTTC

d_gene: TRBD2
j_gene: TRBJ2-5
v_gene: TRBV5-5
abundance: NA
CDR3aa: CASSPTGTSGRLDQYF
CDR3nt: TGTGCCAGCAGCCCTACCGGGACTAGCGGGAGGTTGGACCAGTACTTC

d_gene: TRBD1
j_gene: TRBJ2-5
v_gene: TRBV5-1
abundance: NA
CDR3aa: CASTTGTGAGTQYF
CDR3nt: TGCGCCAGCACCACCGGGACAGGGGCCGGGACCCAGTACTTC

d_gene: TRBD2
j_gene: TRBJ2-1
v_gene: TRBV10-2
abundance: once
CDR3aa: CATSVPGLAEKSSYNEQFF
CDR3nt: TGCGCCACCTCCGTTCCGGGACTAGCGGAAAAAAGCTCCTACAATGAGCAGTTCTTC

d_gene: NA
j_gene: TRBJ2-1
v_gene: TRBV18
abundance: few
CDR3aa: CASSPPSQKGREQFF
CDR3nt: TGTGCCAGCTCACCACCTTCCCAGAAAGGAAGGGAGCAGTTCTTC

d_gene: NA
j_gene: TRBJ2-7
v_gene: TRBV10-3
abundance: few
CDR3aa: CAISGAGGGEQYF
CDR3nt: TGTGCCATCAGTGGGGCAGGGGGAGGCGAGCAGTACTTC

d_gene: NA
j_gene: TRBJ1-2
v_gene: TRBV4-3
abundance: NA
CDR3aa: CASSPRHRSHGYTF
CDR3nt: TGCGCCAGCAGCCCCCGTCACAGAAGCCATGGCTACACCTTC

d_gene: TRBD2
j_gene: TRBJ2-5
v_gene: TRBV29-1
abundance: NA
CDR3aa: CSGVVAGETQYF
CDR3nt: TGCAGCGGGGTGGTAGCGGGGGAGACCCAGTACTTC

d_gene: NA
j_gene: TRBJ2-7
v_gene: TRBV6-1
abundance: NA
CDR3aa: CASSVGGSPTYEQYF
CDR3nt: TGTGCCAGCAGTGTAGGGGGTTCCCCGACCTACGAGCAGTACTTC

d_gene: NA
j_gene: TRBJ2-5
v_gene: TRBV10-1
abundance: NA
CDR3aa: CASSKGLQETQYF
CDR3nt: TGCGCCAGCAGCAAGGGACTGCAAGAGACCCAGTACTTC

d_gene: TRBD1
j_gene: TRBJ1-1
v_gene: TRBV27
abundance: NA
CDR3aa: CASSLSAPRNRGHTEAFF
CDR3nt: TGTGCCAGCAGTTTATCAGCCCCGAGAAACAGGGGGCACACTGAAGCTTTCTTT

d_gene: NA
j_gene: TRBJ1-2
v_gene: TRBV30
abundance: once
CDR3aa: CAWSIQGRGYTF
CDR3nt: TGTGCCTGGAGTATACAGGGCAGGGGCTACACCTTC

d_gene: TRBD2
j_gene: TRBJ2-3
v_gene: TRBV2
abundance: NA
CDR3aa: CASSVTSGKSDTQYF
CDR3nt: TGTGCCAGCAGTGTGACTAGCGGGAAGTCAGATACGCAGTATTTT

d_gene: TRBD1
j_gene: TRBJ1-2
v_gene: TRBV10-3
abundance: once
CDR3aa: CAISEDPQGVGYGYTF
CDR3nt: TGTGCCATCAGTGAGGACCCACAGGGGGTTGGCTATGGCTACACCTTC

d_gene: NA
j_gene: TRBJ2-1
v_gene: TRBV19
abundance: NA
CDR3aa: CASTSGRKYNEQFF
CDR3nt: TGTGCCAGTACCTCCGGGCGGAAATACAATGAGCAGTTCTTC

d_gene: NA
j_gene: TRBJ1-4
v_gene: TRBV7-9
abundance: NA
CDR3aa: CASSLAREGEKLFF
CDR3nt: TGTGCCAGCAGCTTAGCCAGGGAAGGCGAAAAACTGTTTTTT

d_gene: NA
j_gene: TRBJ1-1
v_gene: TRBV20-1
abundance: NA
CDR3aa: CSARGGSVAFF
CDR3nt: TGCAGTGCTAGAGGGGGGAGTGTGGCTTTCTTT

d_gene: TRBD1
j_gene: TRBJ1-2
v_gene: TRBV19
abundance: few
CDR3aa: CASSMGQIGYGYTF
CDR3nt: TGTGCCAGTAGTATGGGACAGATCGGCTATGGCTACACCTTC

d_gene: TRBD1
j_gene: TRBJ2-7
v_gene: TRBV2
abundance: NA
CDR3aa: CASSEAPSNRGQGNEQYF
CDR3nt: TGTGCCAGCAGTGAAGCTCCGTCCAACCGGGGACAGGGGAACGAGCAGTACTTC

d_gene: NA
j_gene: TRBJ2-7
v_gene: TRBV30
abundance: NA
CDR3aa: CAWSVLIYEQYF
CDR3nt: TGTGCCTGGAGTGTACTGATTTACGAGCAGTACTTC

d_gene: TRBD2
j_gene: TRBJ2-2
v_gene: TRBV6-5
abundance: NA
CDR3aa: CASTLADRLTGELFF
CDR3nt: TGTGCCAGCACCCTAGCGGACCGACTCACCGGGGAGCTGTTTTTT

d_gene: NA
j_gene: TRBJ2-1
v_gene: TRBV7-3
abundance: NA
CDR3aa: CASSVMQGPYNEQFF
CDR3nt: TGTGCCAGCAGCGTTATGCAGGGACCCTACAATGAGCAGTTCTTC

d_gene: TRBD2
j_gene: TRBJ2-3
v_gene: TRBV30
abundance: NA
CDR3aa: CAWARTSGIADTQYF
CDR3nt: TGTGCCTGGGCAAGGACTAGCGGGATCGCAGATACGCAGTATTTT

d_gene: NA
j_gene: TRBJ1-3
v_gene: TRBV4-1
abundance: NA
CDR3aa: CASSQVDLGMGGNTIYF
CDR3nt: TGCGCCAGCAGCCAAGTTGACCTGGGAATGGGTGGAAACACCATATATTTT

d_gene: NA
j_gene: TRBJ2-7
v_gene: TRBV6-5
abundance: NA
CDR3aa: CASSRSQGNGKEQYF
CDR3nt: TGTGCCAGCAGTAGATCACAGGGAAATGGTAAGGAGCAGTACTTC

d_gene: NA
j_gene: TRBJ2-3
v_gene: TRBV18
abundance: NA
CDR3aa: CASSPPSEDTQYF
CDR3nt: TGTGCCAGCTCACCACCGTCCGAGGATACGCAGTATTTT

d_gene: NA
j_gene: TRBJ1-3
v_gene: TRBV5-6
abundance: few
CDR3aa: CASSLQGLSLGNTIYF
CDR3nt: TGTGCCAGCAGCTTGCAGGGGCTCTCTCTGGGAAACACCATATATTTT

d_gene: NA
j_gene: TRBJ2-5
v_gene: TRBV5-1
abundance: NA
CDR3aa: CASSFANQETQYF
CDR3nt: TGCGCCAGCAGCTTTGCTAACCAAGAGACCCAGTACTTC

d_gene: TRBD2
j_gene: TRBJ2-1
v_gene: TRBV18
abundance: NA
CDR3aa: CASSPLAGGLDNEQFF
CDR3nt: TGTGCCAGCTCACCGCTAGCGGGAGGGCTTGACAATGAGCAGTTCTTC

d_gene: NA
j_gene: TRBJ2-5
v_gene: TRBV4-1
abundance: NA
CDR3aa: CASSPGTRAETQYF
CDR3nt: TGCGCCAGCAGCCCTGGGACCCGGGCGGAGACCCAGTACTTC

d_gene: TRBD2
j_gene: TRBJ2-5
v_gene: TRBV5-1
abundance: NA
CDR3aa: CASSRGAGAWETQYF
CDR3nt: TGCGCCAGCAGCAGAGGAGCGGGAGCTTGGGAGACCCAGTACTTC

d_gene: NA
j_gene: TRBJ2-7
v_gene: TRBV15
abundance: NA
CDR3aa: CATSRDGAGSYEQYF
CDR3nt: TGTGCCACCAGCAGAGATGGGGCAGGGTCCTACGAGCAGTACTTC

d_gene: NA
j_gene: TRBJ2-2
v_gene: TRBV11-2
abundance: few
CDR3aa: CASSLGGPTGELFF
CDR3nt: TGTGCCAGCAGCCTCGGAGGGCCCACCGGGGAGCTGTTTTTT

d_gene: TRBD2
j_gene: TRBJ2-6
v_gene: TRBV5-5
abundance: NA
CDR3aa: CASSLNLAGGLGANVLTF
CDR3nt: TGTGCCAGCAGCTTGAATCTAGCGGGAGGGCTTGGGGCCAACGTCCTGACTTTC

d_gene: NA
j_gene: TRBJ1-6
v_gene: TRBV6-1
abundance: NA
CDR3aa: CASSEAWSPLHF
CDR3nt: TGTGCCAGCAGTGAAGCTTGGTCACCCCTCCACTTT

d_gene: NA
j_gene: TRBJ1-2
v_gene: TRBV30
abundance: NA
CDR3aa: CAWIPALTANYGYTF
CDR3nt: TGTGCCTGGATACCCGCCCTTACAGCTAACTATGGCTACACCTTC

d_gene: TRBD1
j_gene: TRBJ2-7
v_gene: TRBV4-1
abundance: NA
CDR3aa: CASSRDSSSYEQYF
CDR3nt: TGCGCCAGCAGCCGGGACAGTAGCTCCTACGAGCAGTACTTC

d_gene: NA
j_gene: TRBJ2-5
v_gene: TRBV7-2
abundance: NA
CDR3aa: CASSLSRQETQYF
CDR3nt: TGTGCCAGCAGCTTGTCTAGGCAAGAGACCCAGTACTTC

d_gene: NA
j_gene: TRBJ1-5
v_gene: TRBV5-1
abundance: NA
CDR3aa: CASSPEGGTSQPQHF
CDR3nt: TGCGCCAGCAGCCCAGAAGGAGGGACGTCCCAGCCCCAGCATTTT

d_gene: NA
j_gene: TRBJ2-3
v_gene: TRBV5-1
abundance: NA
CDR3aa: CASMLSTDTQYF
CDR3nt: TGCGCCAGCATGCTTAGCACAGATACGCAGTATTTT

d_gene: TRBD1
j_gene: TRBJ1-4
v_gene: TRBV6-6
abundance: NA
CDR3aa: CASRVQGGGNEKLFF
CDR3nt: TGTGCCAGCAGAGTTCAAGGGGGCGGGAATGAAAAACTGTTTTTT

d_gene: NA
j_gene: TRBJ2-7
v_gene: TRBV29-1
abundance: few
CDR3aa: CSGGNYYEQYF
CDR3nt: TGCAGCGGAGGCAACTACTACGAGCAGTACTTC

d_gene: NA
j_gene: TRBJ2-1
v_gene: TRBV30
abundance: once
CDR3aa: CAWNTGTSGRYNEQFF
CDR3nt: TGTGCCTGGAATACAGGGACGTCCGGGCGTTACAATGAGCAGTTCTTC

d_gene: NA
j_gene: TRBJ1-1
v_gene: TRBV6-1
abundance: NA
CDR3aa: CASSGGIWDMNTEAFF
CDR3nt: TGTGCCAGCAGTGGGGGGATTTGGGACATGAACACTGAAGCTTTCTTT

d_gene: TRBD2
j_gene: TRBJ2-1
v_gene: TRBV7-9
abundance: NA
CDR3aa: CASSRVWLTSGRSWEQFF
CDR3nt: TGTGCCAGCAGCCGCGTCTGGCTGACTAGCGGGAGATCGTGGGAGCAGTTCTTC